A single TCR beta chain is shown here with its context. Authors' processing steps: Reference gene primer amplification gave nucleated cell count estimates. This table comes from immunoSEQ multiplex PCR, and its TCRdb copy is limited to in-frame clones, with some not included. V, J and clone size reflect that table, while D and trimming were determined from the DNA. Of around 99,000 clones detected, roughly 90% appear once; the ten largest clones hold approximately 5%. The data are from a study of blood T cell repertoires in COVID-19. Study-level background: Material from acute and convalescent COVID-19 was sourced from the United States, Italy and Spain. Sources were T cells, B-cell-depleted T cells, or PBMCs; the material itself was cDNA or gDNA.

CDR3 length: 14 residues. CDR1 and CDR2 (germline): MNHEY, SMNVEV (reference sequence). Trimming removed 7 bases from V and 7 bases from J, with 20 bases in between. The gene calls are TRBV27 and TRBJ2-7, with D possibly TRBD1 on 5 matching bases. This sequence originates from a man aged 35 to 55 with active or convalescent COVID-19. Specimen: peripheral blood. Here the CDR3 DNA reads TGTGCCAGCAAGAGACAGACCACCCACCAAGAGCAGTACTTC. Translating it yields CASKRQTTHQEQYF.